This paragraph reports one T cell receptor (beta chain). CDR3 length equals 17 residues. V was clipped by 4 bases and J by 4 bases; unmatched bases: 13. The V gene's germline CDR1 is SGHTS and CDR2 YDEGEE. The data belong to a study of blood T cell repertoires in COVID-19. For the study at large: Italy, Spain and the United States were the sources of the convalescent and acute COVID-19 samples. From T cells, B-cell-depleted T cells, or PBMCs came the material, which was cDNA or gDNA.

Authors' data handling: The assay estimated nucleated cells by amplifying reference gene primers. The assay was immunoSEQ multiplex PCR, and TCRdb's table has in-frame clones only and misses some. D and trimming were read from the DNA, whereas the V and J calls and clone size are those reported in that table. The sample yields 130,000 or so clones, roughly 91% seen once. V is TRBV5-8 and J is TRBJ1-5, with 8 nucleotides matching TRBD1. The sequencing input was peripheral blood. This sequence was found in a man aged 45-60 years with active or convalescent COVID-19. For the CDR3, the DNA is TGTGCCAGCAGCCACAAGAGACGACAGGGGACTAATCAGCCCCAGCATTTT. This sequence encodes CASSHKRRQGTNQPQHF. Full variable domain (rest looked up from reference TRBV5-8 and TRBJ1-5): EAGVTQSPTHLIKTRGQQATLRCSPISGHTSVYWYQQALGLGLQFLLWYDEGEERNRGNFPPRFSGRQFPNYSSELNVNALELEDSALYLCASSHKRRQGTNQPQHFGDGTRLSIL.